This T cell receptor (beta chain) appears in the sequencing data of a study of glioma-infiltrating T cells. Study-level findings and limits: Gliomas, especially low-grade, showed above-expected tissue-blood divergence; non-neoplastic patients showed below.

The iRepertoire nested amplicon-rescue multiplex PCR amplified TCR alpha and beta CDR3s from RNA. Input was about 85-450 ng of tissue mRNA or PBMC total RNA. TCRdb redid the calling of the multiplex PCR reads with MiXCR, one entry per CDR3 protein. The data hold some 85,000 distinct CDR3 sequences, with approximately 22% observed a single time. In regard to this clonotype: Its target is not known. A much larger clone lies one base from this, so it may be a read error.

The V gene's germline CDR1 is SGHDN and CDR2 FVKESK. The ends were cut back, 2 bases at V and 1 base at J, with 17 bases in the middle. This CDR3 comprises 17 residues. The V gene is TRBV14, the J gene TRBJ1-2; the D gene is possibly TRBD1 (5 bases). The clonotype was recovered from a human donor with low-grade glioma or glioblastoma, undergoing nonglioma brain surgery, or in good health (not recorded which). The specimen was glioma tissue, nonneoplastic brain tissue, or PBMCs (not recorded which). Here the CDR3 reads CASSQMGGVGDNYGYTF. In nucleotides, the CDR3 is TGTGCCAGCAGCCAAATGGGGGGGGTCGGAGATAACTATGGCTACACCTTC.